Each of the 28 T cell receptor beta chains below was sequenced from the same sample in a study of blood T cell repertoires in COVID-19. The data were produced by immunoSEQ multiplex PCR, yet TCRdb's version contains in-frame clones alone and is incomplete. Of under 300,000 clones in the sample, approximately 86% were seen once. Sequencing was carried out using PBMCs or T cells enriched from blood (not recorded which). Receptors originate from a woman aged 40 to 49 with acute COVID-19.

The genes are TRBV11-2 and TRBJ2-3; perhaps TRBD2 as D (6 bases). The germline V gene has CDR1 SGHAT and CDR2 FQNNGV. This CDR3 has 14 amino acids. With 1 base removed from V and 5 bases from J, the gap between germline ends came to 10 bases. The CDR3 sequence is CASSLGRAQDTQYF. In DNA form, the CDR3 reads TGTGCCAGCAGCTTAGGGAGGGCCCAAGATACGCAGTATTTT.

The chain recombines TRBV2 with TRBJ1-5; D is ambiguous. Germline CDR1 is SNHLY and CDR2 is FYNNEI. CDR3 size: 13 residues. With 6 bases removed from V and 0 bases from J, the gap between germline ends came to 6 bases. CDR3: CASRTYSNQPQHF. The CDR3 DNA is TGTGCCAGCAGGACATATAGCAATCAGCCCCAGCATTTT.

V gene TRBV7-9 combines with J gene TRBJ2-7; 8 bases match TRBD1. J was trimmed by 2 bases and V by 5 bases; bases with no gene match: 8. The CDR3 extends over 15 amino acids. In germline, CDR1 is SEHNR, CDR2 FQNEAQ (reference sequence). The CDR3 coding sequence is TGTGCCAGCAGCCGTGCCGGGACAGGAGCCTACGAGCAGTACTTC. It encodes CASSRAGTGAYEQYF. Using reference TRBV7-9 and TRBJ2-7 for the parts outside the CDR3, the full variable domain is DTGVSQNPRHKITKRGQNVTFRCDPISEHNRLYWYRQTLGQGPEFLTYFQNEAQLEKSRLLSDRFSAERPKGSFSTLEIQRTEQGDSAMYLCASSRAGTGAYEQYFGPGTRLTVT.

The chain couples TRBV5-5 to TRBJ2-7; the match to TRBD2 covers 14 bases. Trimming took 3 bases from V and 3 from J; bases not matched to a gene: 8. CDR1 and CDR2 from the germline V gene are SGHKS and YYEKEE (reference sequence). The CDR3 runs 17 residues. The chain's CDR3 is CASSWTSGRLRIYEQYF. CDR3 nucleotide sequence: TGTGCCAGCAGCTGGACTAGCGGGAGGCTTCGAATCTACGAGCAGTACTTC.

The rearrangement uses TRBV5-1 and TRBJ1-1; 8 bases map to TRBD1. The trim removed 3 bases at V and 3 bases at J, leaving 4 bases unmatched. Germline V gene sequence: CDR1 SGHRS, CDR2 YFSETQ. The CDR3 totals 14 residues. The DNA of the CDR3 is TGCGCCAGCAGCTCAGGGGGCACGTACACTGAAGCTTTCTTT. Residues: CASSSGGTYTEAFF.

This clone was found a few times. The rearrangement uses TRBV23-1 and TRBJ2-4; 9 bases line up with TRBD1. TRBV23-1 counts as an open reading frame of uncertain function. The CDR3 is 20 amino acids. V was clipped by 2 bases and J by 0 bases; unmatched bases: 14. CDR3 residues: CASSQKGQGSTILAKNIQYF. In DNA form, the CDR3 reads TGCGCCAGCAGTCAAAAGGGACAGGGATCTACCATCCTAGCCAAAAACATTCAGTACTTC.

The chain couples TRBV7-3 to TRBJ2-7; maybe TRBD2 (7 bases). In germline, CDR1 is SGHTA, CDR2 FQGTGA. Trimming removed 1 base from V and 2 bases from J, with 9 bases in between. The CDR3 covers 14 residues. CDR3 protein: CASSLNGGPYEQYF. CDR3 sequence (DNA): TGTGCCAGCAGCTTAAACGGGGGGCCCTACGAGCAGTACTTC.

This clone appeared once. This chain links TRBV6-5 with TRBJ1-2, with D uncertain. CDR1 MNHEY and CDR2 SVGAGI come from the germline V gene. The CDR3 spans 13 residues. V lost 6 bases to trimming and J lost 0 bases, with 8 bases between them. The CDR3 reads CASRETANYGYTF. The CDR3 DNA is TGTGCCAGCAGGGAGACCGCTAACTATGGCTACACCTTC.

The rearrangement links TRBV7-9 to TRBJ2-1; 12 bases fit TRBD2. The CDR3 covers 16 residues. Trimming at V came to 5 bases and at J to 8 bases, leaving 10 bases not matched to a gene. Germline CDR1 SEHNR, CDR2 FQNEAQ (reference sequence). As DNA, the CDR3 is TGTGCCAGCAGCCTCCTAGCGGGAGGGGAACATGATGAGCAGTTCTTC. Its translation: CASSLLAGGEHDEQFF.

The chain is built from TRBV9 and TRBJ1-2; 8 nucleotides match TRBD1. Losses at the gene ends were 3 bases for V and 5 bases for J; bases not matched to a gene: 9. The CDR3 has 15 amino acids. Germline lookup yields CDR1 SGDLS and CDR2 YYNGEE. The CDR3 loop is CASSAFFGQGYGYTF. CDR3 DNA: TGTGCCAGCAGCGCCTTCTTCGGACAGGGATATGGCTACACCTTC.

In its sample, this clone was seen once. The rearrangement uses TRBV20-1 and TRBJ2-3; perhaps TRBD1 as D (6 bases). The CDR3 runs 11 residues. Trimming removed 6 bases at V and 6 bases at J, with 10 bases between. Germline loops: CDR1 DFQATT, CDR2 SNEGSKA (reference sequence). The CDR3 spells CSATRGDTQYF. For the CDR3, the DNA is TGCAGTGCCACTAGGGGGGATACGCAGTATTTT.

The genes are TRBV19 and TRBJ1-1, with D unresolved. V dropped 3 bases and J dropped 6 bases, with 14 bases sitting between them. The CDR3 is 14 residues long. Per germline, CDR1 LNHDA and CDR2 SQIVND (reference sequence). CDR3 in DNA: TGTGCCAGTAGTATTAACCCAAGTAGCGCTGAAGCTTTCTTT. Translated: CASSINPSSAEAFF.

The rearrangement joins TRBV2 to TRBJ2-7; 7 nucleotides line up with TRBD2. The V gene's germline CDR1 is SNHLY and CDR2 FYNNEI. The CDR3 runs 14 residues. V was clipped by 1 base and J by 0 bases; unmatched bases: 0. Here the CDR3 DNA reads TGTGCCAGCAGTGAAGGGACTAGCTCCTACGAGCAGTACTTC. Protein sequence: CASSEGTSSYEQYF.

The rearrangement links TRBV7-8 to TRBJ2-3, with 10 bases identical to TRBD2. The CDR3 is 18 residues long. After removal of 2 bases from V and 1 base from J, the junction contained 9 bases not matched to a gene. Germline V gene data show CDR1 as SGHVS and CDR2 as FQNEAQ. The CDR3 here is CASSLLAGVFLGTDTQYF. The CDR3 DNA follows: TGTGCCAGCAGCTTACTAGCGGGAGTGTTTTTGGGCACAGATACGCAGTATTTT. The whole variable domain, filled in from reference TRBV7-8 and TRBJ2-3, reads GAGVSQSPRYKVAKRGQDVALRCDPISGHVSLFWYQQALGQGPEFLTYFQNEAQLDKSGLPSDRFFAERPEGSVSTLKIQRTQQEDSAVYLCASSLLAGVFLGTDTQYFGPGTRLTVL.

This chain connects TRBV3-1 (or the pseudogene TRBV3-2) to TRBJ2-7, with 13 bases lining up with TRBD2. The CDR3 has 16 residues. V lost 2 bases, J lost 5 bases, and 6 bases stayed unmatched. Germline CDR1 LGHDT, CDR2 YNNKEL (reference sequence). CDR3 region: CASSQLRTSGSHEQYF. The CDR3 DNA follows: TGTGCCAGCAGCCAATTAAGGACTAGCGGGAGCCACGAGCAGTACTTC.

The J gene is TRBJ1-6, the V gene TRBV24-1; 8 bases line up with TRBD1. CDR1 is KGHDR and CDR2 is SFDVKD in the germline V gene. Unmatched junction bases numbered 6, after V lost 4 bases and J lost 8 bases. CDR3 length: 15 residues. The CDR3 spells CATSDPDRGHSPLHF. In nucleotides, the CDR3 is TGTGCCACCAGTGACCCAGACAGGGGTCATTCACCCCTCCACTTT.

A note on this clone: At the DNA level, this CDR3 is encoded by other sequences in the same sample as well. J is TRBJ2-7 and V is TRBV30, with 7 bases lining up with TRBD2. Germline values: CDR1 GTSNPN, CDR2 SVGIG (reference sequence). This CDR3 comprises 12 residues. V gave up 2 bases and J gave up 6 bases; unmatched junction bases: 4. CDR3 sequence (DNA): TGTGCCTGGAGTTCAGGGAGGGGCGAGCAGTACTTC. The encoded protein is CAWSSGRGEQYF.

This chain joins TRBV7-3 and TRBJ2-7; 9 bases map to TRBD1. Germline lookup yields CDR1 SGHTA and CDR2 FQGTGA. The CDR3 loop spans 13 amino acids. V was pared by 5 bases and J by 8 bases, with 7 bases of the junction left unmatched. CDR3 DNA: TGTGCCAGCAGCCCGTCCGGACAGGGGAAGCAGTACTTC. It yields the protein CASSPSGQGKQYF. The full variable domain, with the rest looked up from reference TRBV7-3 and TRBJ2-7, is GAGVSQTPSNKVTEKGKYVELRCDPISGHTALYWYRQSLGQGPEFLIYFQGTGAADDSGLPNDRFFAVRPEGSVSTLKIQRTERGDSAVYLCASSPSGQGKQYFGPGTRLTVT.

This CDR3 is CASRRQGVSEAFF. The CDR3 nucleotides read TGCGCCAGCAGGCGGCAGGGGGTTAGTGAAGCTTTCTTT. The chain couples TRBV4-1 to TRBJ1-1, with TRBD1 matching 7 bases. The CDR3 runs 13 residues. Germline values: CDR1 MGHRA, CDR2 YSYEKL. V lost 6 bases to trimming and J lost 7 bases; unmatched junction nucleotides: 8.

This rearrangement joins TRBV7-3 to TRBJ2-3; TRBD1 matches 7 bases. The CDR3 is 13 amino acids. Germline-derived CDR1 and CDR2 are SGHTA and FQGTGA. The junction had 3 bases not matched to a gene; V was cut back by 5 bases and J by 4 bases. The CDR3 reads CASSMTGPDTQYF. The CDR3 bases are TGTGCCAGCAGCATGACAGGGCCAGATACGCAGTATTTT.

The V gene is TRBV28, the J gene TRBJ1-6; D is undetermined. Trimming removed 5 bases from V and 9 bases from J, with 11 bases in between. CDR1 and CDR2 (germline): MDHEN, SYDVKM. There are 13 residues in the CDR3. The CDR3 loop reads CASSLPLGSPLHF. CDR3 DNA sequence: TGTGCCAGCAGTCTACCCCTAGGTTCACCCCTCCACTTT.

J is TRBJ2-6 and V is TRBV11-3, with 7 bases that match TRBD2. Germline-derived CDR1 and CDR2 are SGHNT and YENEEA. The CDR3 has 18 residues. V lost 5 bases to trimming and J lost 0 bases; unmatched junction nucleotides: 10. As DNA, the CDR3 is TGTGCCAGCAGCCCCGGGGAGGGAAGATCCTCTGGGGCCAACGTCCTGACTTTC. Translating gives CASSPGEGRSSGANVLTF.

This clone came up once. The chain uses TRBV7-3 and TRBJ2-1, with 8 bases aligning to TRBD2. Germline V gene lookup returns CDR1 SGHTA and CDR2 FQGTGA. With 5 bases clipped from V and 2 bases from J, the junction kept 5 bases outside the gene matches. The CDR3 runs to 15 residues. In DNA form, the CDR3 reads TGTGCCAGCAGCGTGAGCGGGAGTGCCTACAATGAGCAGTTCTTC. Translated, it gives CASSVSGSAYNEQFF.

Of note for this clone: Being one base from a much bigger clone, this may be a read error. The CDR3 here is CASSLDRSYEQYF. In DNA form, the CDR3 reads TGCGCCAGCAGCTTGGACAGGTCCTACGAGCAGTACTTC. The chain combines TRBV5-1 with TRBJ2-7; D is perhaps TRBD1 (5 bases). The V end lost 0 bases, the J end lost 1 base, and 5 bases lay between the germline ends. CDR1 is SGHRS and CDR2 is YFSETQ in the germline V gene. This CDR3 comprises 13 residues.

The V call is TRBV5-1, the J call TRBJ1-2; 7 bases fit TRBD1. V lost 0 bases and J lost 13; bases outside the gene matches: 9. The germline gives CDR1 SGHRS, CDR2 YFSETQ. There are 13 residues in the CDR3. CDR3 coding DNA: TGCGCCAGCAGCTTGGAAGGGGGCGAATTTTTCACCTTC. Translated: CASSLEGGEFFTF.

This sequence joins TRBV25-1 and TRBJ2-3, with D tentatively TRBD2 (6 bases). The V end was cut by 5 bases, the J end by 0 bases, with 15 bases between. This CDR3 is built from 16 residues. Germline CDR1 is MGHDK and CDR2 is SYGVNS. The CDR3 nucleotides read TGTGCCAGCAGTTGGGACTTCGGAACTAGCACAGATACGCAGTATTTT. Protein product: CASSWDFGTSTDTQYF.

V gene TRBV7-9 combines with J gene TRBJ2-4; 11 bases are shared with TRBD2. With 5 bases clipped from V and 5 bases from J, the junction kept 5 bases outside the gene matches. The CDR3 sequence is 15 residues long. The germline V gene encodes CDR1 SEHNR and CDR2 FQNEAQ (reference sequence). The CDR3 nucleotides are TGTGCCAGCAGCCCTACGGGACTAGCGGAAAACATTCAGTACTTC. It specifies CASSPTGLAENIQYF.

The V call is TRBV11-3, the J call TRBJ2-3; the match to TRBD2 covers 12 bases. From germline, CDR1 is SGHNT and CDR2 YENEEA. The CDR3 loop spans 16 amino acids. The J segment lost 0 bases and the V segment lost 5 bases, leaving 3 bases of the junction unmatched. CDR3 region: CASSHGLAGSTDTQYF. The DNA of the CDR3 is TGTGCCAGCAGCCATGGACTAGCGGGAAGCACAGATACGCAGTATTTT. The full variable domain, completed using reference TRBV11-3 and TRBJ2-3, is EAGVVQSPRYKIIEKKQPVAFWCNPISGHNTLYWYLQNLGQGPELLIRYENEEAVDDSQLPKDRFSAERLKGVDSTLKIQPAELGDSAVYLCASSHGLAGSTDTQYFGPGTRLTVL.